This entry describes one T cell receptor (beta chain). This specimen belongs to a study of blood T cells in healthy people across ages. Germline lookup yields CDR1 LGHNA and CDR2 YNFKEQ. V was clipped by 0 bases and J by 10 bases, with 13 bases between them. The CDR3 has 15 amino acids. A sample-barcoded 5' primer and a J-beta primer mix were used in a second PCR of about 7 to 12 cycles. MiXCR, run by TCRdb on the 5' RACE reads, gives a single entry per CDR3 protein. This table has around 800,000 distinct CDR3 sequences, roughly 24% appearing once. Separately, the same data were catalogued under a study of T cells of mothers and their children.

The source is a boy between 10 and 17 years old in good health. The J gene is TRBJ1-6, the V gene TRBV4-2; D unresolved. Sequenced: blood. CDR3 loop: CASSQELGDRSPLHF. In DNA form, the CDR3 reads TGTGCCAGCAGCCAAGAACTTGGGGATAGGTCACCCCTCCACTTT.